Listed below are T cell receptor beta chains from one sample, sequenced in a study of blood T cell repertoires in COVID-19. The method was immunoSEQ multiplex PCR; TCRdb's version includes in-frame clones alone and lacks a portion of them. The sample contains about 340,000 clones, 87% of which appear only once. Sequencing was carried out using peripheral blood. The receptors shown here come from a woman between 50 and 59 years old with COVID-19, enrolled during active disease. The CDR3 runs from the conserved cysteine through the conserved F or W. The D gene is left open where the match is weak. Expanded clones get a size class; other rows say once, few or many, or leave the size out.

DNA: TGTGCCAGCAGTTTACAGCGGGATCAGCCCCAGCATTTT; CDR3: CASSLQRDQPQHF; V: TRBV27; D: .; size: .; J: TRBJ1-5
DNA: TGTGCCAGCAGTTTATTCCCCACCGTCGGCGGGGAGCTGTTTTTT; CDR3: CASSLFPTVGGELFF; V: TRBV6-6; D: .; size: .; J: TRBJ2-2
DNA: TGTGCCAGCAGCCAAGATCGTCACGTTCAAGTCGACAGGATCTCAGAGACCCAGTACTTC; CDR3: CASSQDRHVQVDRISETQYF; V: TRBV14; D: .; size: .; J: TRBJ2-5
DNA: TGCGCCAGCAGCCAACCGACGACAGGGGGAAGGTACAATGAGCAGTTCTTC; CDR3: CASSQPTTGGRYNEQFF; V: TRBV4-1; D: TRBD1; size: .; J: TRBJ2-1
DNA: TGTGCCAGCAGCTTGGGGGGGTTAAGGAACACTGAAGCTTTCTTT; CDR3: CASSLGGLRNTEAFF; V: TRBV7-9; D: .; size: few; J: TRBJ1-1
DNA: TGTGCCAGCAGGCCACGGAGGAGCGGGAGGGCCGGATCCTACAATGAGCAGTTCTTC; CDR3: CASRPRRSGRAGSYNEQFF; V: TRBV27; D: TRBD2; size: .; J: TRBJ2-1
DNA: TGTGCCAGCAGCTTACAGGACAGGGGCACAGATACGCAGTATTTT; CDR3: CASSLQDRGTDTQYF; V: TRBV5-5; D: TRBD1; size: .; J: TRBJ2-3
DNA: TGTGCCAGTCCGGAGAAAAATACAGATACGCAGTATTTT; CDR3: CASPEKNTDTQYF; V: TRBV19; D: .; size: .; J: TRBJ2-3
DNA: TGTGCCACCAGTGACCCCAGGGGCTATGGCTACACCTTC; CDR3: CATSDPRGYGYTF; V: TRBV24-1; D: .; size: .; J: TRBJ1-2
DNA: TGTGCCAGCAGCGTAGGACATTGGGACAGGGGACGGAACACTGAAGCTTTCTTT; CDR3: CASSVGHWDRGRNTEAFF; V: TRBV9; D: TRBD1; size: .; J: TRBJ1-1
DNA: TGTGCCAGTAGTGCCCGGGACGAGCAGTACTTC; CDR3: CASSARDEQYF; V: TRBV19; D: .; size: .; J: TRBJ2-7
DNA: TGTGCCAGCAGTTCCCCCTCGGGGGTGACCTACGAGCAGTACTTC; CDR3: CASSSPSGVTYEQYF; V: TRBV28; D: .; size: .; J: TRBJ2-7